The source of this T cell receptor (beta chain) is a study of blood T cells in healthy people across ages. Comment on this clonotype: Its matching antigen is unknown.

A second roughly 7 to 11 cycle PCR used barcoded and J-beta primers. Every sample produced at least 3 million CDR3-containing paired-end reads. TCRdb ran MiXCR on the 5' RACE reads and lists one entry per CDR3 protein. Among hundreds of thousands of distinct CDR3 sequences, about 53% were seen once, and the ten largest hold roughly 34%. The study's findings and limits: Versus aged donors, long-lived donors had higher diversity and more naive CD4+ cells. As naive T cell percentage varied, TCR beta diversity correlated strongly with it.

The CDR3 spans 15 residues. Per the germline V gene, CDR1 is SGHAT and CDR2 is FQNNGV. The ends lost 5 bases at V and 0 bases at J; junction bases unmatched: 6. Material for sequencing was blood. The V gene is TRBV11-2, the J gene TRBJ1-2; 7 bases match TRBD1. This sequence originates from a man between 60 and 75 years old in good health. The chain's CDR3 is CASSTRGVTNYGYTF. The CDR3 DNA reads as TGTGCCAGCAGCACCAGGGGGGTGACTAACTATGGCTACACCTTC.